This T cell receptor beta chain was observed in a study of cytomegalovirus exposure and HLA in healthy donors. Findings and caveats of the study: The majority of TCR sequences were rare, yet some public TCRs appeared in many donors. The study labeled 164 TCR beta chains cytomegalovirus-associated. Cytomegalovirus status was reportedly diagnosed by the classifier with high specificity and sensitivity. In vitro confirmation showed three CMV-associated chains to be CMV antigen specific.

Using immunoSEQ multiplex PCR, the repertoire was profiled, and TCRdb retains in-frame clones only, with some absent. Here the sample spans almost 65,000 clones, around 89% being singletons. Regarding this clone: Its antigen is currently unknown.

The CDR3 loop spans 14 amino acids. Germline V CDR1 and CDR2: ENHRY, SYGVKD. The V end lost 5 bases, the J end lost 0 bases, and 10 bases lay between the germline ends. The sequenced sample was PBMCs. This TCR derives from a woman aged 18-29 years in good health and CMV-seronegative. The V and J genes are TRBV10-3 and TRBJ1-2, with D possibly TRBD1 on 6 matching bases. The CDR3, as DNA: TGTGCCATCAGTCCGGACAGTTCTAACTATGGCTACACCTTC. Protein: CAISPDSSNYGYTF.